This TCR beta chain was captured by sequencing in a study of blood T cell repertoires in COVID-19. Across the whole study: Samples of COVID-19 (acute and convalescent) were obtained from the United States, Italy and Spain. PBMCs, B-cell-depleted T cells, or T cells were the source of the cDNA or gDNA that made up the material.

The length of the CDR3 is 13 residues. V was pared by 2 bases and J by 4 bases, with 8 bases between. CDR1 is MNHEY and CDR2 is SVGEGT in the germline V gene. Residents of about two dozen US areas, aged about 18 to 100 years, made up the participants. Original data processing: How many nucleated cells were present was estimated from reference gene primer amplification. Method: immunoSEQ multiplex PCR; TCRdb's copy keeps in-frame clones and lacks some. V, J and clone size derive from that table, while D and trimming were established from the DNA sequence. The sample shows over 150,000 clones, 84% of them seen only once. This clone has more than one count but fewer than ten.

The sequence was obtained from a man aged 40-55 years who had recovered from COVID-19. The sample consisted of PBMCs or T cells enriched from blood (not recorded which). The chain uses TRBV6-2 or TRBV6-3 and TRBJ1-1, with D hard to call. The CDR3 loop reads CASSYARGTEAFF. CDR3 nucleotide sequence: TGTGCCAGCAGTTACGCCCGAGGCACTGAAGCTTTCTTT.